This T cell receptor beta chain was found in a study of blood T cells in healthy people across ages. Study-level background: About one barcoded beta molecule was captured per two T cells (by template switching).

The use of a sample-barcoded 5' primer and a J-beta primer mix characterized a second PCR of roughly 6 to 12 cycles. TCRdb re-called the 5' RACE reads with MiXCR, one entry per CDR3 protein. This sample has 600,000 to 650,000 distinct CDR3 sequences; 58% occur once, and the top ten carry around 37%. The V end lost 1 base, the J end lost 4 bases, and 14 bases lay between the germline ends. The CDR3 length is 16 residues. CDR1 is SGHRS, CDR2 YFSETQ, per germline. V gene TRBV5-1 combines with J gene TRBJ2-2; D may be TRBD1 (6 bases). The sample consisted of blood. This clonotype was obtained from a man aged 55 to 70 in good health. The chain's CDR3 is CASSLTGTYSTGELFF. DNA for the CDR3: TGCGCCAGCAGCTTGACAGGGACCTATTCCACCGGGGAGCTGTTTTTT. The variable domain in full, completed from reference TRBV5-1 and TRBJ2-2, reads KAGVTQTPRYLIKTRGQQVTLSCSPISGHRSVSWYQQTPGQGLQFLFEYFSETQRNKGNFPGRFSGRQFSNSRSEMNVSTLELGDSALYLCASSLTGTYSTGELFFGEGSRLTVL.